A single sample is the source of the 9 T cell receptor beta chains below, sequenced in a study of early T cells in non-severe SARS-CoV-2 infection. TCRdb re-analysed the 5' RACE reads in MiXCR, keeping a single row per CDR3 protein. The table lists some 77,000 distinct CDR3 sequences, roughly an eighth of them singletons. The sequences come from whole blood, collected at baseline. These receptors came from an adult who was a healthcare worker with PCR-confirmed SARS-CoV-2 infection or an uninfected control (not recorded which). The donor label of this sample is uncertain.

CDR3 nucleotides: TGTGCCAGCAGCCCCATACCGGGGGAGCACTATAGCACAGATACGCAGTATTTT. Its protein product is CASSPIPGEHYSTDTQYF. The V call is TRBV3-1, the J call TRBJ2-3, with a weak D call TRBD2 (6 bases). Germline V lookup: CDR1 LGHDT, CDR2 YNNKEL (reference sequence). The CDR3 has 18 amino acids. The V gene lost 4 bases and the J gene lost 0 bases, with 20 bases spanning the gap.

Many counts were recorded for this clonotype. The rearrangement links TRBV20-1 to TRBJ1-2; D is unresolved. The CDR3 spans 13 residues. CDR1 is DFQATT and CDR2 is SNEGSKA in the germline V gene (reference sequence). The V and J ends lost 0 bases and 1 base respectively, with 6 bases between them. The CDR3: CSARDTFNYGYTF. In DNA, the CDR3 is TGCAGTGCTAGAGATACGTTTAACTATGGCTACACCTTC.

The CDR3 nucleotides read TGTGCCAGCAGCTTGAATGGGGCCAACATTCAGTACTTC. Translated, it gives CASSLNGANIQYF. V gene TRBV7-2 combines with J gene TRBJ2-4, with D possibly being TRBD1 (5 bases). V lost 3 bases and J lost 7, with 10 bases in between. CDR1 is SGHTA and CDR2 is FQGNSA in the germline V gene. The CDR3 is 13 residues long.

This clonotype came up many times. This chain uses TRBV20-1 with TRBJ1-5; TRBD1 might be the D (6 bases). There are 13 residues in the CDR3. V was pared by 6 bases and J by 3 bases, with 12 bases between. Germline V lookup: CDR1 DFQATT, CDR2 SNEGSKA (reference sequence). The CDR3: CSAIRGPNQPQHF. CDR3 in DNA: TGCAGTGCCATCAGGGGACCCAATCAGCCCCAGCATTTT.

The rearrangement uses TRBV20-1 and TRBJ2-7; TRBD2 aligns across 7 bases. The V gene end was trimmed by 6 bases and the J gene end by 5 bases; junction bases not matched to a gene: 16. The V gene's germline CDR1 is DFQATT and CDR2 SNEGSKA (reference sequence). This CDR3 comprises 15 residues. The CDR3 spells CSAATINGGIDEQYF. CDR3 nucleotide sequence: TGCAGTGCCGCAACTATTAACGGGGGGATAGACGAGCAGTACTTC.

The sample holds a few counts of this clonotype. The rearrangement joins TRBV27 to TRBJ2-2, with D uncertain. The V gene's germline CDR1 is MNHEY and CDR2 SMNVEV (reference sequence). V was shortened by 0 bases and J by 0 bases, with 11 bases between the two germline ends. The CDR3 has 17 amino acids. The CDR3, as DNA: TGTGCCAGCAGTTTATCGTTTCTAAGGGCGAACACCGGGGAGCTGTTTTTT. Its protein product is CASSLSFLRANTGELFF.

This clonotype occurred a few times. The genes are TRBV7-3 and TRBJ2-3; TRBD2 matches 11 bases. The germline CDR1 and CDR2 sequences are SGHTA and FQGTGA. This CDR3 has 15 amino acids. Germline trimming cut 8 bases from V and 3 bases from J; bases unmatched to any gene: 7. The CDR3 bases are TGTGCCAGCCAACTAGCGGGGGATCGGACAGATACGCAGTATTTT. Protein sequence: CASQLAGDRTDTQYF.

There are a few counts of this clonotype. V is TRBV7-9 and J is TRBJ1-5, with D hard to call. The CDR3 consists of 14 residues. Per germline, CDR1 SEHNR and CDR2 FQNEAQ (reference sequence). Trimming took off 1 base at V and 4 bases at J, with 8 bases between the two ends. CDR3 sequence (DNA): TGTGCCAGCAGCTTAGGCACGAAAAATCAGCCCCAGCATTTT. Translated: CASSLGTKNQPQHF. The whole variable domain, remainder taken from reference TRBV7-9 and TRBJ1-5, is DTGVSQNPRHKITKRGQNVTFRCDPISEHNRLYWYRQTLGQGPEFLTYFQNEAQLEKSRLLSDRFSAERPKGSFSTLEIQRTEQGDSAMYLCASSLGTKNQPQHFGDGTRLSIL.

This clonotype was observed a few times. The J gene is TRBJ2-3, the V gene TRBV9; a weak D match, TRBD2 (6 bases). CDR1 and CDR2 (germline): SGDLS, YYNGEE. V dropped 0 bases and J dropped 2 bases, with 10 bases sitting between them. The CDR3 consists of 15 residues. CDR3 DNA: TGTGCCAGCAGCGTAGAGGGGACTGCCACAGATACGCAGTATTTT. This encodes CASSVEGTATDTQYF.